The 7 T cell receptor beta chains listed next were all sequenced from one sample in a study of T-cell reconstitution after alpha-beta-depleted transplantation in children. This sample's TCRbeta library carried unique molecular identifier barcodes. From the PCR reads, TCRdb called clonotypes with MiXCR, one entry per CDR3 protein. The sample has 450,000 to 600,000 distinct CDR3 sequences; 10% to 15% are singletons. The source was PBMCs, mostly from graft donor cells, collected 360 days after TCRalphabeta/CD19-depleted stem cell transplant. The origin of the receptors is a male patient between 10 and 17 years old who had a stem cell transplant for acute myeloid leukemia, so the T cells may come from the graft donor.

The rearrangement links TRBV6-5 to TRBJ2-7; D possibly uses TRBD1 or TRBD2 (5 bases each). Germline V gives CDR1 MNHEY, CDR2 SVGAGI. V shed 0 bases and J shed 6 bases, with 15 bases lying between them. The CDR3 is 15 amino acids. Here the CDR3 reads CASSYSLAGTSEQYF. Written as DNA, the CDR3 is TGTGCCAGCAGTTACTCGTTGGCAGGGACGAGCGAGCAGTACTTC.

This clonotype was counted once. This rearrangement joins TRBV28 to TRBJ2-5; D is possibly TRBD1 (6 bases). Between the trimmed V and J ends, which lost 2 bases and 5 bases, there was a span of 15 bases. The V gene's germline CDR1 is MDHEN and CDR2 SYDVKM. The CDR3 is made up of 15 amino acids. The CDR3: CASSLGGEYAETQYF. Here the CDR3 DNA reads TGTGCCAGCAGTTTAGGGGGCGAGTATGCGGAGACCCAGTACTTC.

This chain connects TRBV6-5 to TRBJ2-7; 15 positions agree with TRBD2. Germline V gives CDR1 MNHEY, CDR2 SVGAGI. V trimming: 2 bases; J trimming: 7 bases; junction bases outside the gene matches: 9. This CDR3 contains 17 residues. The CDR3 bases are TGTGCCAGCAGTTACGCGCTAGCGGGACTAGCGGGAGGAGAGCAGTACTTC. Translation: CASSYALAGLAGGEQYF.

This chain links TRBV6-1 with TRBJ2-2; D is perhaps TRBD2 (6 bases). The CDR3 is 15 residues long. The V and J ends lost 8 bases and 4 bases respectively, with 17 bases between them. CDR1 is MNHNS and CDR2 is SASEGT in the germline V gene. This CDR3 reads CASGFSGEGTGELFF. The CDR3 region has the DNA TGTGCCAGCGGGTTTAGCGGAGAGGGCACCGGGGAGCTGTTTTTT.

In its sample, this clonotype was seen a few times. The rearrangement links TRBV29-1 to TRBJ2-1; D is possibly TRBD1 (6 bases). CDR1 is SQVTM, CDR2 ANQGSEA, per germline. The length of the CDR3 is 16 residues. Trimming left V 6 bases short and J 5 bases short, with 23 bases between. This CDR3 reads CSVLLTGQSRDNEQFF. The CDR3 nucleotides read TGCAGCGTCCTCCTAACAGGGCAGAGCAGGGACAATGAGCAGTTCTTC.

This clonotype was seen a few times. CDR3 bases: TGTGCCAGCAGTCCGGGACAGGGCGTAGGATCTGACTATGGCTACACCTTC. It yields the protein CASSPGQGVGSDYGYTF. J is TRBJ1-2 and V is TRBV12-3 or TRBV12-4; 9 positions agree with TRBD1. V lost 5 bases, J lost 3 bases, and 13 bases stayed unmatched. This CDR3 is built from 17 residues.

In its sample, this clonotype was seen a few times. The chain employs TRBV30 and TRBJ2-7; D is possibly TRBD2 (6 bases). Trimming pared 0 bases from V and 2 bases from J, leaving 23 bases between. In germline, CDR1 is GTSNPN, CDR2 SVGIG (reference sequence). The CDR3 extends over 18 amino acids. The CDR3 reads CAWSVIRPTRTNAYEQYF. Written as DNA, the CDR3 is TGTGCCTGGAGTGTGATACGGCCGACTAGAACTAACGCCTACGAGCAGTACTTC.